This T cell receptor beta chain was sequenced for a study of shared clonotypes between healthy human individuals. The CDR3 length is 14 residues. CDR1 SGHVS and CDR2 FQNEAQ come from the germline V gene. V was clipped by 0 bases and J by 15 bases, with 18 bases between them. Measured with immunoSEQ multiplex PCR; TCRdb has only the in-frame clones, and not every one. The sample contains 2 million to 2.5 million clones, approximately 90% of which appear only once. The sequenced sample consisted of naive CD4+ T cells from PBMCs. Subset defined: CD45RA+ positively selected. This sequence was found in a man aged 18 to 30 in good health. Some clones in this sample may be carry-over from other donors' samples. This chain connects TRBV7-8 to TRBJ2-4; possible D gene TRBD2, 6 bases. The CDR3 nucleotides are TGTGCCAGCAGCTTAGCCCCCACGGTTCAGGGAGGGTACTTC. It codes for CASSLAPTVQGGYF. The whole variable domain, filled in from reference TRBV7-8 and TRBJ2-4, reads GAGVSQSPRYKVAKRGQDVALRCDPISGHVSLFWYQQALGQGPEFLTYFQNEAQLDKSGLPSDRFFAERPEGSVSTLKIQRTQQEDSAVYLCASSLAPTVQGGYFGAGTRLSVL.